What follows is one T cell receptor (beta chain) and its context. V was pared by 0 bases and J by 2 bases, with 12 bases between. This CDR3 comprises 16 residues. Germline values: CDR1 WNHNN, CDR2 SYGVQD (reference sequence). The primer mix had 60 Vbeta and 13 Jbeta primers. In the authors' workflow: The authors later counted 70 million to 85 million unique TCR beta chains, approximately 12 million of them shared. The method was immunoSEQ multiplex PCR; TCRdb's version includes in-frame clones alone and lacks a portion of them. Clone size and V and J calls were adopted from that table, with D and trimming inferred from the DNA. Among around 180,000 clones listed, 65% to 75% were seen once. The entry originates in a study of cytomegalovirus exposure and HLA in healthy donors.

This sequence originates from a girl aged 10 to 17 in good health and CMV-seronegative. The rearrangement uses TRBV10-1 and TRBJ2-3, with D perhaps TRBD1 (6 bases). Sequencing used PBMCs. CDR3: CASSESIWGPTDTQYF. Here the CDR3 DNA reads TGCGCCAGCAGTGAGTCAATATGGGGGCCCACAGATACGCAGTATTTT.